The clone carrying this TCR beta chain was seen a few times. The antigen is unknown. The sample is drawn from a study of T cells in Graves' hyperthyroidism and ophthalmopathy. As for the study in general: Prior to any treatment, at the point of initial diagnosis, peripheral blood was collected.

Cells are PBMCs isolated from 10 ml of fresh blood. Germline V gene lookup returns CDR1 SGHVS and CDR2 FNYEAQ. The CDR3 contains 14 residues. The V and J ends lost 8 bases and 3 bases, in that order; junction bases with no gene match: 4. RNA transcripts gave rise to amplified TCR beta CDR3 regions. Primed by the HTBI set, a first-round RT-PCR was run on the TCR CDR3. TCRdb re-analysed the multiplex PCR reads in MiXCR, keeping a single row per CDR3 protein. This table holds approximately 570,000 distinct CDR3 sequences, just under 20% found once. Study-wide points: Onset of ophthalmopathy came a median approximately 6.5 months after the model predicted it. Clonotypes that were expanded in thyroid above 0.001 mostly appeared in blood too.

The rearrangement links TRBV7-6 to TRBJ2-5; TRBD2 agrees at 12 bases. The TCR sequence derives from a man aged 40-50 years with Graves' ophthalmopathy. Sequenced: blood. The CDR3 is CASSGLAGKETQYF. In nucleotides, the CDR3 is TGTGCCAGCTCCGGACTAGCGGGGAAAGAGACCCAGTACTTC.